Presented here are 18 T cell receptor beta chains from one specimen sequenced in a study of beta chain features in type 1 diabetes. The authors reverse transcribed all of the isolated RNA, so sequencing captured expressed TCRB transcripts. Clones were sequenced by immunoSEQ multiplex PCR, and TCRdb holds only the in-frame ones, with some missing. Of under 800,000 clones in the sample, around 15% were seen once. Sample: naive CD4+ T cells from blood. The receptor source for this set is a man in his late teens or twenties in good health.

This clone was observed a few times. J is TRBJ2-6 and V is TRBV6-1; unclear D gene. The V end lost 7 bases, the J end lost 0 bases, and 7 bases lay between the germline ends. The V gene's germline CDR1 is MNHNS and CDR2 SASEGT. The length of the CDR3 is 14 residues. CDR3 DNA sequence: TGTGCCAGCATCGGGTTCTCTGGGGCCAACGTCCTGACTTTC. Its protein product is CASIGFSGANVLTF.

This chain uses TRBV9 with TRBJ2-1, with 9 positions matching TRBD1. Per the germline V gene, CDR1 is SGDLS and CDR2 is YYNGEE. V lost 0 bases, J lost 4 bases, and 5 bases stayed unmatched. This CDR3 contains 16 residues. The DNA of the CDR3 is TGTGCCAGCAGCGTAGGAGTCGGGACAGGGTACAATGAGCAGTTCTTC. Residues: CASSVGVGTGYNEQFF.

A few counts support this clone. This chain joins TRBV2 and TRBJ1-1; D unclear. The V gene's germline CDR1 is SNHLY and CDR2 FYNNEI. V lost 6 bases and J 1 base, leaving 12 bases between the germline ends. The CDR3 loop spans 14 amino acids. CDR3: CASRSVLGNTEAFF. CDR3 in DNA: TGTGCCAGCAGGTCCGTACTCGGGAACACTGAAGCTTTCTTT.

This clone was observed a few times. The chain has TRBV10-3 and TRBJ2-6; TRBD1 is a possible D gene (5 bases). Trimming removed 7 bases at V and 0 bases at J, with 19 bases between. CDR3 length: 18 amino acids. The germline V gene has CDR1 ENHRY and CDR2 SYGVKD. CDR3 sequence (DNA): TGTGCCATCACGTCGAGTTCAGGGTTAAACTCTGGGGCCAACGTCCTGACTTTC. As protein: CAITSSSGLNSGANVLTF.

V is TRBV29-1 and J is TRBJ1-1; TRBD1 might be the D (5 bases). The CDR3 is 13 amino acids. The germline V gene encodes CDR1 SQVTM and CDR2 ANQGSEA. Deletions cut 7 bases from V and 0 bases from J, with 12 bases between. In DNA form, the CDR3 reads TGCAGCGGGGCGGGACGGTTGAACACTGAAGCTTTCTTT. This encodes CSGAGRLNTEAFF.

The sample holds a few counts of this clone. J is TRBJ2-2 and V is TRBV7-2, with 10 bases fitting TRBD1. The CDR3 runs to 16 residues. The V and J ends lost 6 bases and 4 bases, in that order; junction bases with no gene match: 8. Germline CDR1 SGHTA, CDR2 FQGNSA. DNA for the CDR3: TGTGCCAGCAGGCCGACAGGGGGCGCCAGCACCGGGGAGCTGTTTTTT. Translated: CASRPTGGASTGELFF.

J is TRBJ2-1 and V is TRBV4-3, with 8 bases matching TRBD2. The germline CDR1 and CDR2 sequences are LGHNA and YSLEER. The CDR3 has 16 amino acids. J gave up 6 bases and V 6 bases, and 13 bases lay outside the gene matches. DNA of the CDR3: TGCGCCAGCAGGGGGTTTGCGGGAGGCTTGGGCAATGAGCAGTTCTTC. This sequence encodes CASRGFAGGLGNEQFF.

The J gene is TRBJ2-3, the V gene TRBV7-9, with 10 bases matching TRBD2. The J segment lost 8 bases and the V segment lost 3 bases, leaving 8 bases of the junction unmatched. The germline CDR1 and CDR2 sequences are SEHNR and FQNEAQ (reference sequence). There are 15 residues in the CDR3. Written as DNA, the CDR3 is TGTGCCAGCAGCTTGCCTAGCGGGAGCTGGGGTACGCAGTATTTT. As protein: CASSLPSGSWGTQYF.

This clone turned up a few times. The J gene is TRBJ2-4, the V gene TRBV9; D possibly corresponds to TRBD1 (6 bases). Trimming stripped 0 bases from V and 14 bases from J, with 15 bases between. CDR1 SGDLS and CDR2 YYNGEE come from the germline V gene. The CDR3 totals 13 residues. This CDR3 is CASSVENGGREYF. The CDR3 DNA is TGTGCCAGCAGCGTAGAGAATGGGGGCAGGGAGTACTTC.

The chain joins TRBV5-1 to TRBJ2-3; D is uncertain. Germline CDR1 is SGHRS and CDR2 is YFSETQ. CDR3 length equals 14 residues. V was trimmed by 4 bases and J by 1 base, leaving 10 bases between them. The chain's CDR3 is CASSPRSRTDTQYF. The CDR3 region has the DNA TGCGCCAGCAGCCCCAGGAGTCGCACAGATACGCAGTATTTT.

The genes are TRBV19 and TRBJ2-6; D could derive from TRBD1 or TRBD2 (5 bases each). This CDR3 is 18 amino acids long. The V and J ends lost 6 bases and 0 bases respectively, with 18 bases between them. Germline CDR1 LNHDA, CDR2 SQIVND (reference sequence). The CDR3 region is CASSPEGLPHSGANVLTF. CDR3 DNA: TGTGCCAGTAGCCCAGAGGGGCTCCCCCACTCTGGGGCCAACGTCCTGACTTTC.

The chain has TRBV6-6 and TRBJ1-1; D remains unclear. Per the germline V gene, CDR1 is MNHNY and CDR2 is SVGAGI (reference sequence). The CDR3 sequence is 11 residues long. Trimming took 0 bases from V and 11 from J, leaving 7 bases between them. As DNA, the CDR3 is TGTGCCAGCAGTTACTCCGCGGGGGCTTTCTTT. Its protein product is CASSYSAGAFF.

J is TRBJ2-7 and V is TRBV6-5; tentative D call: TRBD1 (5 bases). The ends were cut back, 4 bases at V and 3 bases at J, with 16 bases in the middle. The CDR3 has 15 residues. Germline CDR1 MNHEY, CDR2 SVGAGI. Written as DNA, the CDR3 is TGTGCCAGCAGTTTTCACGACAGATTCCACTACGAGCAGTACTTC. It specifies CASSFHDRFHYEQYF.

The CDR3 DNA reads as TGTGCCAGCAGCGTAGGGCGACACCGGACTATCTACGAGCAGTACTTC. Encoded protein: CASSVGRHRTIYEQYF. The chain has TRBV9 and TRBJ2-7, with D perhaps TRBD2 (6 bases). The germline CDR1 and CDR2 sequences are SGDLS and YYNGEE. CDR3 length: 16 residues. V was clipped by 0 bases and J by 3 bases, with 16 bases between them.

This chain joins TRBV9 and TRBJ2-3, with D perhaps being TRBD1 or TRBD2 (5 bases each). Trimming removed 0 bases at V and 1 base at J, with 15 bases between. Germline V gene lookup returns CDR1 SGDLS and CDR2 YYNGEE. The CDR3 consists of 17 residues. The CDR3 spells CASSVAAGWDGTDTQYF. In DNA form, the CDR3 reads TGTGCCAGCAGCGTAGCTGCCGGATGGGACGGCACAGATACGCAGTATTTT.

The chain is built from TRBV7-3 and TRBJ1-1; D uncertain. V gave up 6 bases and J gave up 0 bases, with 8 bases separating them. This CDR3 has 13 residues. Germline V gives CDR1 SGHTA, CDR2 FQGTGA. The CDR3, as DNA: TGTGCCAGCAGGGCGGACTTGAACACTGAAGCTTTCTTT. As protein: CASRADLNTEAFF.

The rearrangement joins TRBV28 to TRBJ2-3; 10 positions agree with TRBD2. The length of the CDR3 is 19 residues. V gave up 2 bases and J gave up 4 bases; unmatched junction bases: 15. Germline V gene data show CDR1 as MDHEN and CDR2 as SYDVKM. This CDR3 reads CASSLVPRASGSVADTQYF. CDR3 bases: TGTGCCAGCAGTTTAGTGCCTCGGGCTAGCGGGAGTGTTGCAGATACGCAGTATTTT.

The rearrangement links TRBV28 to TRBJ2-7; the match to TRBD1 covers 8 bases. Germline CDR1 and CDR2: MDHEN and SYDVKM. Trimming took 4 bases from V and 2 from J; bases not matched to a gene: 10. CDR3 size: 16 residues. This chain's CDR3 is CASSYPPTGGAYEQYF. Written as DNA, the CDR3 is TGTGCCAGCAGTTACCCCCCCACAGGGGGTGCCTACGAGCAGTACTTC.